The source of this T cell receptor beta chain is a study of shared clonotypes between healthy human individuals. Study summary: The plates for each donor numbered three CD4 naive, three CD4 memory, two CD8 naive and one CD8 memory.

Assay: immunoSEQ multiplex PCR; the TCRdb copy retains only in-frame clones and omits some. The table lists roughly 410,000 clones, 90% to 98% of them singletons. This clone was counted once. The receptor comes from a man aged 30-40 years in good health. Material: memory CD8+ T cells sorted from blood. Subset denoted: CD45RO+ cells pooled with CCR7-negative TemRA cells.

CDR3 amino acids: CASSSFGGEKLFF. In DNA, the CDR3 is TGTGCCAGCAGCTCATTTGGGGGAGAAAAACTGTTTTTT. This chain uses TRBV27 with TRBJ1-4; D is perhaps TRBD1 (5 bases). The CDR3 has 13 amino acids. V lost 6 bases and J 8 bases, leaving 13 bases between the germline ends. CDR1 and CDR2 from the germline V gene are MNHEY and SMNVEV (reference sequence).